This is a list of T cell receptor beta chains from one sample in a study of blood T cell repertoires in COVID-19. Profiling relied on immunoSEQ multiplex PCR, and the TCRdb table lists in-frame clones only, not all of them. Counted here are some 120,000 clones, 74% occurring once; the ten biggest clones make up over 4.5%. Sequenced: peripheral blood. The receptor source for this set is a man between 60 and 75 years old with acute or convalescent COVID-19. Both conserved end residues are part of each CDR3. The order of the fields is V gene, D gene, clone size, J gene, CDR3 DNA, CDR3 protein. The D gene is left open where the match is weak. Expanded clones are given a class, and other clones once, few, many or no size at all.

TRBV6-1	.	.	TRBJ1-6	TGTGCCAGCAGTGAAGGGGCAGCTAATTCACCCCTCCACTTT	CASSEGAANSPLHF
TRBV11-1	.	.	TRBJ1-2	TGTGCCAGCAGCTTAACAGGACAGCCGCTGTATGGCTACACCTTC	CASSLTGQPLYGYTF
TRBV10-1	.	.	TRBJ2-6	TGCGCCAGCAGTGACCGTACCCTATCTGGGGCCAACGTCCTGACTTTC	CASSDRTLSGANVLTF
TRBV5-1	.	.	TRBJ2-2	TGCGCCAGCAGCTTGGCTGCGGGAACGAACACCGGGGAGCTGTTTTTT	CASSLAAGTNTGELFF
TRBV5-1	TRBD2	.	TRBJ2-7	TGCGCCAGCAGCTTGGGGCTAGCGGGAGGGCAGTACGAGCAGTACTTC	CASSLGLAGGQYEQYF
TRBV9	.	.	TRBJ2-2	TGTGCCAGCAGCGTAGTCCCCTACACCGGGGAGCTGTTTTTT	CASSVVPYTGELFF
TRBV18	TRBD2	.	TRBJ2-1	TGTGCCAGCTCACTAGGACTAGATATTGAGCAGTTCTTC	CASSLGLDIEQFF
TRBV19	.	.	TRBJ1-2	TGTGCCAGCCGGGAGGGAGGGGTCTATGGCTACACCTTC	CASREGGVYGYTF
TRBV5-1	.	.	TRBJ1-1	TGCGCCAGCAGCGCGAACGCTGAAGCTTTCTTT	CASSANAEAFF
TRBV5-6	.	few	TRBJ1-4	TGTGCCAGCAGCCCCGCGGCCCCCACAACTAATGAAAAACTGTTTTTT	CASSPAAPTTNEKLFF
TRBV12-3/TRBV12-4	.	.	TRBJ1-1	TGTGCCAGCAGTCTCGCGGTACAGGGTCGAGCTTTCTTT	CASSLAVQGRAFF
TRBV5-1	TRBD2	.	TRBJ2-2	TGCGCCAGCAGGTCCTCTAGCGGGGGGCATCAGAAGAACACCGGGGAGCTGTTTTTT	CASRSSSGGHQKNTGELFF
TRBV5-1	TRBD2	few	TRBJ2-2	TGCGCCAGCAGCTTCAGCGGGGGGGCCCCCACCGGGGAGCTGTTTTTT	CASSFSGGAPTGELFF
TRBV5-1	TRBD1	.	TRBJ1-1	TGCGCCAGCAGCTCACAGGGGAATGAAGCTTTCTTT	CASSSQGNEAFF
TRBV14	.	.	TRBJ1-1	TGTGCCAGCAGCTCTTTATCGGTGAACACTGAAGCTTTCTTT	CASSSLSVNTEAFF
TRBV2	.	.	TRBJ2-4	TGTGCCAGCAGTTACAGGGCCGAAGCCAAAAACATTCAGTACTTC	CASSYRAEAKNIQYF
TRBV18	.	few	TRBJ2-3	TGTGCCAGCTCACTATACACAGATACGCAGTATTTT	CASSLYTDTQYF
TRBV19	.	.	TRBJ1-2	TGTGCCAGTAGTATCCGGACAGCGGAGGGCTACACCTTC	CASSIRTAEGYTF
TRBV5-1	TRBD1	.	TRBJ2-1	TGCGCCAGCAGCTTGAAGAGGACAGGGCGCAGCTCCTACAATGAGCAGTTCTTC	CASSLKRTGRSSYNEQFF
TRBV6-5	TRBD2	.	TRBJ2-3	TGTGCCAGTGGACTAGCGGGAAGGGGCACAGATACGCAGTATTTT	CASGLAGRGTDTQYF